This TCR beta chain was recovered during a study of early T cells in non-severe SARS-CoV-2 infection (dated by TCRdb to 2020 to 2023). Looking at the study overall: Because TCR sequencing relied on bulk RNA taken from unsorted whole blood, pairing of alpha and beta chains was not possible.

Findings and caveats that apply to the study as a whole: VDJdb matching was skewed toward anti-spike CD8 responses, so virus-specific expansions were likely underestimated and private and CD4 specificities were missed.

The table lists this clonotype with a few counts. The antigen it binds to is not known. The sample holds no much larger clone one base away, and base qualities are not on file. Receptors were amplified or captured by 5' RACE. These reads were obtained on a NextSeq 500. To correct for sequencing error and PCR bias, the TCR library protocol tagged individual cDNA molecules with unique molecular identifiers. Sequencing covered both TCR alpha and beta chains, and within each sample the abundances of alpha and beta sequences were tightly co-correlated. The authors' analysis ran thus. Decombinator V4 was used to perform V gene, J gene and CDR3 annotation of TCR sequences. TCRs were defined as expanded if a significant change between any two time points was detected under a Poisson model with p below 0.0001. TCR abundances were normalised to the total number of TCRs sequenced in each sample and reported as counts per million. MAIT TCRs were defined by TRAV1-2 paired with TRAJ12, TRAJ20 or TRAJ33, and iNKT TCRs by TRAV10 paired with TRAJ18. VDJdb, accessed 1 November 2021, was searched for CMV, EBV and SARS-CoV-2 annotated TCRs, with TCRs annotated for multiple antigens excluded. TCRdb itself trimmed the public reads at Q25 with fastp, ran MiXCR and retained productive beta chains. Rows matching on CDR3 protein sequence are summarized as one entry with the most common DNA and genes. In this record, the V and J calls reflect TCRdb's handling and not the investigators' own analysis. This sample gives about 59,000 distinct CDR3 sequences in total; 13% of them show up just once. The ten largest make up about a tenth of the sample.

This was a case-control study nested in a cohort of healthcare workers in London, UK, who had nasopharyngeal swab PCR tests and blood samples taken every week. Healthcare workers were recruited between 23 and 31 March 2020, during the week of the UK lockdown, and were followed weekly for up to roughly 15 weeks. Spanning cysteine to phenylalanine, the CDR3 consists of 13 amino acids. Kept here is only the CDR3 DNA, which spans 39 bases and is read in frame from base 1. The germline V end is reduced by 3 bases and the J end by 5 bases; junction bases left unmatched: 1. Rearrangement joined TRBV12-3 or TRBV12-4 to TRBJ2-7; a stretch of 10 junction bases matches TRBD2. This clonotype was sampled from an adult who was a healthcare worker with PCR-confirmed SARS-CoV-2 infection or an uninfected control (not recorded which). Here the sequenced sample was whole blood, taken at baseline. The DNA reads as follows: TGTGCCAGCAGTTTTCTAGCGGGAGACGAGCAGTACTTC. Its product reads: CASSFLAGDEQYF.